This entry features one T cell receptor beta chain sequence. Its antigen is unidentified. Germline V gene sequence: CDR1 MNHEY, CDR2 SMNVEV (reference sequence). The CDR3 has 17 residues. Trimming cost V 3 bases and J 7 bases; bases outside gene matches: 8. These data come from a study of early T cells in non-severe SARS-CoV-2 infection. About the research overall: Bulk RNA isolated from unsorted whole blood underwent sequencing; chains were not paired. General study findings and limits: VDJdb matching favored anti-spike CD8 responses, missing private and CD4 specificities.

Unique molecular identifiers were attached to individual cDNA molecules. In TCRdb, the 5' RACE reads were re-called with MiXCR into one record per CDR3 protein. The sample includes 68,000 or so distinct CDR3 sequences, approximately 12% of them seen just once. The clonotype originates from an adult who was a healthcare worker with PCR-confirmed SARS-CoV-2 infection or an uninfected control (not recorded which). The sample consisted of whole blood. The rearrangement uses TRBV27 and TRBJ2-1; 14 bases agree with TRBD2. The CDR3 DNA reads TGTGCCAGCAGTTTGTCTCCCCGGACTAGCGGGGGGAATGAGCAGTTCTTC. Its protein is CASSLSPRTSGGNEQFF.